This T cell receptor (beta chain) came from a study of identifying expanded T cells in peripheral blood. General observations from the study: Roughly 2-week clone count variance significantly increased as total template count grew. Technical replicates showed roughly 1.2 changed clones; approximately 2 weeks about 16.4; four weeks 19.

Method: immunoSEQ multiplex PCR; TCRdb's copy keeps in-frame clones and lacks some. This sample has roughly 100,000 clones, with around 89% found just once. As to this clone: As yet, its antigen is unknown.

V lost 6 bases and J 2 bases, leaving 17 bases between the germline ends. The CDR3 covers 16 residues. Germline-derived CDR1 and CDR2 are ENHRY and SYGVKD. No infections or other immune events were documented during collection. The TCR originated in a person aged 18 to 75 in good health. The chain uses TRBV10-3 and TRBJ1-3; no clear D gene. Sequenced: blood. CDR3 residues: CAISERRRGAGNTIYF. The CDR3 bases are TGTGCCATCAGCGAACGGCGTCGCGGGGCTGGAAACACCATATATTTT.